This T cell receptor beta chain is from a study of blood T cell repertoires in COVID-19. Study-wide background: There were acute and convalescent COVID-19 samples, and they came from the United States, Italy and Spain. The analysed material was cDNA or gDNA that came from T cells, B-cell-depleted T cells, or PBMCs.

CDR1 and CDR2 (germline): SGHAT, FQNNGV. Trimming removed 3 bases at V and 0 bases at J, with 5 bases between. This CDR3 contains 13 residues. In the original workflow: From reference gene primer amplification, estimates of nucleated cell counts were derived. Here immunoSEQ multiplex PCR was the method, and the copy in TCRdb shows in-frame clones only, minus some. V, J and clone size reflect that table, while D and trimming were determined from the DNA. The sample holds roughly 150,000 clones, around 80% seen once. The chain carries TRBV11-2 and TRBJ1-1, with D unresolved. The receptor was derived from a woman over 75 with active or convalescent COVID-19. The sample was peripheral blood. For the CDR3, the DNA is TGTGCCAGCAGCTTCTTAATGAACACTGAAGCTTTCTTT. Translating it yields CASSFLMNTEAFF.